This T cell receptor beta chain originates from a study of shared clonotypes between healthy human individuals. In the case of this clone: Its antigen is undetermined.

The table came from immunoSEQ multiplex PCR; TCRdb's copy has only in-frame clones and leaves some out. This sample has 1.4 million or so clones; approximately 98.5% occur once, and the top ten carry roughly 0.36%. Trimming removed 5 bases from V and 0 bases from J; junction bases left unmatched: 4. CDR3 size: 15 residues. Germline loops: CDR1 KGHSH, CDR2 LQKENI. The study, taken as a whole, reports: Several donors showed sharing of approximately 5% of naive CD4 clonotypes.

The genes are TRBV18 and TRBJ1-1; 9 nucleotides agree with TRBD1. Sequenced sample: naive CD4+ T cells sorted from blood. The subset: CD45RA+ positively selected. The receptor was isolated from a man in his thirties or forties in good health. CDR3 amino acids: CASSRTGALNTEAFF. The DNA for the CDR3 is TGTGCCAGCTCAAGGACAGGGGCGTTGAACACTGAAGCTTTCTTT.